The entry that follows covers one T cell receptor beta chain sequence. Its cognate antigen is unknown. Researchers ran the PCR with 60 Vbeta and 13 Jbeta primers. The method was immunoSEQ multiplex PCR; TCRdb's version includes in-frame clones alone and lacks a portion of them. The repertoire holds 190,000 or so clones, with roughly four fifths as singletons. This specimen comes from a study of cytomegalovirus exposure and HLA in healthy donors. Study-wide results and caveats: Prediction of most subjects' HLA-A and HLA-B alleles by TCR beta sequences was reportedly accurate. Most TCR beta V segments were productive about 87% or about 30% of the time in an earlier analysis. Association of under 20,000 TCR beta sequences with HLA alleles was found at 0.05 false discovery rate in a later analysis.

Sequencing was carried out using PBMCs. This TCR came from a woman between 50 and 59 years old in good health and CMV-seropositive.

CDR3 nucleotides: TGCGCCAGCGCGCCCGGGACTCGAAGCGGGGTAGATACGCAGTATTTT. Protein: CASAPGTRSGVDTQYF. This sequence joins TRBV4-1 and TRBJ2-3, with TRBD2 matching over 7 bases. V shed 8 bases, J shed 5 bases, and the junction held 16 bases outside the gene matches. The CDR3 extends over 16 amino acids. From germline, CDR1 is MGHRA and CDR2 YSYEKL.